This T cell receptor (beta chain) appears in the sequencing data of a study of CD8 T cells in ankylosing spondylitis. The study, taken as a whole, reports: As for the disease-linked clones, they showed a CD8+ phenotype and occurred at relatively low frequencies in peripheral blood. The study identified a TCR beta motif of seven or eight highly homologous variants that appeared characteristic of ankylosing spondylitis blood. Matched synovial fluid from ankylosing spondylitis patients was reported to be enriched for disease-linked clones.

This clonotype was detected a few times. The antigen is undetermined. From germline, CDR1 is SNHLY and CDR2 FYNNEI. The CDR3 is 15 amino acids. The trim removed 6 bases at V and 7 bases at J, leaving 6 bases unmatched. Quantitative 5'-RACE with molecular barcodes produced the TCR beta libraries. MiXCR, run by TCRdb on the 5' RACE reads, gives a single entry per CDR3 protein. The data contain about 540,000 distinct CDR3 sequences, roughly 13% of them seen just once; the ten biggest clones take up nearly 7%. The origin of this receptor is a male donor with ankylosing spondylitis. Sequencing was carried out using blood, either unsorted or a sorted T cell fraction (not recorded which). The chain couples TRBV2 to TRBJ2-1; TRBD2 matches at 13 bases. CDR3 nucleotides: TGTGCCAGCAGCAGACTAGCGGGAGGACTGAATGAGCAGTTCTTC. It specifies CASSRLAGGLNEQFF.